This T cell receptor beta chain was found in a study of T cell clonality in common variable immunodeficiency. Points on this clone: The CDR3 end is not reached by the read, which stops 3 residues before it; the germline J gene fills it in.

Clones were sequenced by immunoSEQ multiplex PCR, and TCRdb holds only the in-frame ones, with some missing. Singletons are absent from the sample, which has some 40,000 clones. CDR1 is GTSNPN and CDR2 is SVGIG in the germline V gene (reference sequence). Between the trimmed V and J ends, which lost 0 bases and 5 bases, there was a span of 11 bases. The CDR3 consists of 15 residues. The gene calls are TRBV30 and TRBJ1-6, with D unresolved. What was sequenced was peripheral blood mononuclear cells. The sequence was collected from a person between 18 and 69 years old in good health. The sequenced CDR3 bases are TGTGCCTGGAGTGTACAAGGGCCGGATAATTCACCC. Translation gives CAWSVQGPDNSP. The whole CDR3 sequence reads CAWSVQGPDNSPLHF.